This T cell receptor (beta chain) is from a study of CD8+CD57+ T cells in acquired aplastic anemia. Both TCR beta VDJ combination and CDR3 sequence profiling were carried out. Genomic DNA was the template for this profiling. TCRdb re-analysed the reads in MiXCR, keeping a single row per CDR3 protein. Of approximately 300,000 distinct CDR3 sequences detected, 45% to 65% appear once; the ten largest clones hold around 1.2%. CDR3 size: 14 residues. Germline loops: CDR1 ENHRY, CDR2 SYGVKD. The trim removed 6 bases at V and 2 bases at J, leaving 6 bases unmatched. Patients sequenced had flow cytometry evidence of CD8+CD57+ cell expansion. Blood samples were obtained from patients who had received no prior therapy.

Material for sequencing was sorted CD4+, CD8+, or CD8+CD57+ T cells (not recorded which) from PBMCs. The receptor comes from a human donor with aplastic anemia. The chain carries TRBV10-3 and TRBJ2-7, with TRBD1 identical over 8 bases. Here the CDR3 reads CAIRRTGIPYEQYF. Written as DNA, the CDR3 is TGTGCCATCAGAAGGACAGGGATCCCCTACGAGCAGTACTTC.